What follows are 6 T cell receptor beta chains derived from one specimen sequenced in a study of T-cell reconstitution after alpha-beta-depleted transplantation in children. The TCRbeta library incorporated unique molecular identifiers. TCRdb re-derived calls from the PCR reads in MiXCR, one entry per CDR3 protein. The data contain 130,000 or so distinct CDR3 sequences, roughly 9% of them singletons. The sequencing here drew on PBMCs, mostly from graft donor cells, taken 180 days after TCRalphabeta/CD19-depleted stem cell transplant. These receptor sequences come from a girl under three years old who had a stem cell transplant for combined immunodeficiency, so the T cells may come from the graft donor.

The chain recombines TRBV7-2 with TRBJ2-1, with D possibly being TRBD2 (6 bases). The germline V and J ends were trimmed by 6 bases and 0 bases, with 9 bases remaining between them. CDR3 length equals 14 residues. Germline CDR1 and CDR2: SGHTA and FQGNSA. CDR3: CASRPAGSYNEQFF. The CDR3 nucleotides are TGTGCCAGCAGACCAGCGGGCTCCTACAATGAGCAGTTCTTC.

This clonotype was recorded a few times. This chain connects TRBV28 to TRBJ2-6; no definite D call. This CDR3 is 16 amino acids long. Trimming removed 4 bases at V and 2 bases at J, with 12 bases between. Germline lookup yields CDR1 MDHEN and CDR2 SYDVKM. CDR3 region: CASSYSFGPGANVLTF. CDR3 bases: TGTGCCAGCAGTTACTCGTTTGGTCCTGGGGCCAACGTCCTGACTTTC.

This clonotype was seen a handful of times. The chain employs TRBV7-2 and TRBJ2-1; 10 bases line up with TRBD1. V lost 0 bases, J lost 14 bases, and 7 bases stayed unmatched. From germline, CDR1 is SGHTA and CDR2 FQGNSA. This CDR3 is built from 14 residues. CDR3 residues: CASSLAPGQGVKFF. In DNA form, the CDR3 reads TGTGCCAGCAGCTTAGCCCCTGGACAGGGGGTGAAGTTCTTC. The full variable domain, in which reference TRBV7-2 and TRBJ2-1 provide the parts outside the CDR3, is GAGVSQSPSNKVTEKGKDVELRCDPISGHTALYWYRQSLGQGLEFLIYFQGNSAPDKSGLPSDRFSAERTGGSVSTLTIQRTQQEDSAVYLCASSLAPGQGVKFFGPGTRLTVL.

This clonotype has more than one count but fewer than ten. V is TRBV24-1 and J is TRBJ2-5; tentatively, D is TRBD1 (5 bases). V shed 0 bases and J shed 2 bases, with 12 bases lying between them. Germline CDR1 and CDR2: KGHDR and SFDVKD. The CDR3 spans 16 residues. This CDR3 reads CATSDLKGPSQETQYF. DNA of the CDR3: TGTGCCACCAGTGATTTGAAGGGGCCCTCTCAAGAGACCCAGTACTTC.

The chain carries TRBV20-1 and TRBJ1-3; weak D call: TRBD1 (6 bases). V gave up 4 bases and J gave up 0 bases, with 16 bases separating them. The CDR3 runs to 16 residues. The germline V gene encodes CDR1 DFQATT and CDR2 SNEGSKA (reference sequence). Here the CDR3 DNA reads TGCAGTGCTAAGAAGGACAGTACCAGCTCTGGAAACACCATATATTTT. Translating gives CSAKKDSTSSGNTIYF.

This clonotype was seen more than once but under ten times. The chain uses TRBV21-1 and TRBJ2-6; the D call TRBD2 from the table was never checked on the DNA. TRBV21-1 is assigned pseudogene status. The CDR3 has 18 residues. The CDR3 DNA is TGTGCCAGCAATGTAGCGCGGGGCCCTCTCTTTGGGGCCAACGTCCTGACTTTC. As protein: CASNVARGPLFGANVLTF.